The next 11 T cell receptor beta chains were all read from a single sample in a study of T-cell memory formation after mild COVID-19. Using its own MiXCR run on the 5' RACE reads, TCRdb lists one record per CDR3 protein. Here the sample spans under 250,000 distinct CDR3 sequences, around 8.8% being singletons. The sample consisted of PBMCs or a T cell subset sorted from them (not recorded which). All receptors come from a man aged 18 to 29 who had mild COVID-19 (a few samples of this study predate the infection). Cell type and time point are not known.

This clonotype was detected only a few times. The chain links TRBV5-5 to TRBJ2-5, with 8 bases matching TRBD1. Trimming cost V 3 bases and J 5 bases; bases outside gene matches: 15. The germline V gene has CDR1 SGHKS and CDR2 YYEKEE (reference sequence). CDR3 length: 17 residues. The CDR3 nucleotides are TGTGCCAGCAGCTGGATGGGGTCAGGGGGCTTTATCGAGACCCAGTACTTC. Translating it yields CASSWMGSGGFIETQYF.

This clonotype was counted between two and nine times. The rearrangement uses TRBV5-4 and TRBJ2-2; D ambiguous. The germline gives CDR1 SGHNT, CDR2 YYREEE (reference sequence). The CDR3 is 14 amino acids. Trimming stripped 1 base from V and 7 bases from J, with 11 bases between. CDR3 DNA: TGTGCCAGCAGCTTGCTGGGTATAGACGGGGAGCTGTTTTTT. Translated, it gives CASSLLGIDGELFF.

CDR3 nucleotides: TGCGCCAGCAGCCCGTCGGTAGGTCCAGATACGCAGTATTTT. Translating it yields CASSPSVGPDTQYF. The gene calls are TRBV5-1 and TRBJ2-3, with D uncertain. V was trimmed by 4 bases and J by 4 bases, leaving 13 bases between them. The CDR3 contains 14 residues. CDR1 is SGHRS, CDR2 YFSETQ, per germline.

The chain is built from TRBV6-5 and TRBJ1-3, with D unresolved. V lost 5 bases and J 3 bases, leaving 11 bases between the germline ends. From germline, CDR1 is MNHEY and CDR2 SVGAGI. This CDR3 has 14 residues. The CDR3: CASSPQWDGNTIYF. In nucleotides, the CDR3 is TGTGCCAGCAGTCCCCAGTGGGATGGAAACACCATATATTTT.

This clonotype was recorded many times. The chain links TRBV7-2 to TRBJ1-5; D not certain. Germline assignment: CDR1 SGHTA and CDR2 FQGNSA. Trimming removed 2 bases from V and 0 bases from J, with 11 bases in between. This CDR3 has 16 amino acids. The CDR3 protein is CASSLMRSSSNQPQHF. The CDR3, as DNA: TGTGCCAGCAGCTTAATGCGAAGTTCTAGCAATCAGCCCCAGCATTTT.

This clonotype was seen only a few times. V is TRBV6-5 and J is TRBJ1-6, with a weak D call TRBD1 (5 bases). The CDR3 runs to 14 residues. The V and J ends lost 5 bases and 9 bases respectively, with 14 bases between them. CDR1 and CDR2 from the germline V gene are MNHEY and SVGAGI. CDR3 DNA: TGTGCCAGCAGTGCCCAGCGGGGGGGTTCACCCCTCCACTTT. It translates to CASSAQRGGSPLHF.

The chain carries TRBV7-2 and TRBJ1-1; 7 bases agree with TRBD1. Germline assignment: CDR1 SGHTA and CDR2 FQGNSA. The trim removed 4 bases at V and 5 bases at J, leaving 1 base unmatched. The CDR3 totals 12 residues. The CDR3 protein is CASSYRGTEAFF. The CDR3 coding sequence is TGTGCCAGCAGCTACAGGGGAACTGAAGCTTTCTTT.

This clonotype was recorded many times. Here the CDR3 DNA reads TGTGCCAGCAGTTTAATGGGTCCCGGCACCGGGGAGCTGTTTTTT. It encodes CASSLMGPGTGELFF. The chain is built from TRBV27 and TRBJ2-2; D ambiguous. The germline V and J ends were trimmed by 2 bases and 4 bases, with 11 bases remaining between them. This CDR3 spans 15 amino acids. Germline loops: CDR1 MNHEY, CDR2 SMNVEV (reference sequence).

There are a few counts of this clonotype. J is TRBJ1-1 and V is TRBV18; D might be TRBD1 (5 bases). V was cut by 0 bases and J by 10 bases, with 18 bases left in between. The CDR3 runs to 15 residues. Germline V gene lookup returns CDR1 KGHSH and CDR2 LQKENI. The CDR3, as DNA: TGTGCCAGCTCACCACCGTCGGTACAGGCTAATTTAGCTTTCTTT. Encoded protein: CASSPPSVQANLAFF. The full variable domain, with the rest looked up from reference TRBV18 and TRBJ1-1, is NAGVMQNPRHLVRRRGQEARLRCSPMKGHSHVYWYRQLPEEGLKFMVYLQKENIIDESGMPKERFSAEFPKEGPSILRIQQVVRGDSAAYFCASSPPSVQANLAFFGQGTRLTVV.

This clonotype was picked up many times. This sequence joins TRBV7-2 and TRBJ2-1, with TRBD1 identical over 11 bases. This CDR3 has 15 residues. Looked up from germline, CDR1 is SGHTA and CDR2 is FQGNSA. Unmatched junction bases numbered 8, after V lost 3 bases and J lost 10 bases. The CDR3 DNA follows: TGTGCCAGCAGCTTCACAGGACAGGGGGCTAAGGAGCAGTTCTTC. Translating gives CASSFTGQGAKEQFF.

This clonotype has just a few counts. The chain is built from TRBV7-9 and TRBJ2-7; no definite D call. CDR3 length: 12 amino acids. Germline-derived CDR1 and CDR2 are SEHNR and FQNEAQ (reference sequence). V lost 4 bases, J lost 5 bases, and 9 bases lay in between. As DNA, the CDR3 is TGTGCCAGCAGCTCTCGTATCAACGAGCAGTACTTC. Residues: CASSSRINEQYF.